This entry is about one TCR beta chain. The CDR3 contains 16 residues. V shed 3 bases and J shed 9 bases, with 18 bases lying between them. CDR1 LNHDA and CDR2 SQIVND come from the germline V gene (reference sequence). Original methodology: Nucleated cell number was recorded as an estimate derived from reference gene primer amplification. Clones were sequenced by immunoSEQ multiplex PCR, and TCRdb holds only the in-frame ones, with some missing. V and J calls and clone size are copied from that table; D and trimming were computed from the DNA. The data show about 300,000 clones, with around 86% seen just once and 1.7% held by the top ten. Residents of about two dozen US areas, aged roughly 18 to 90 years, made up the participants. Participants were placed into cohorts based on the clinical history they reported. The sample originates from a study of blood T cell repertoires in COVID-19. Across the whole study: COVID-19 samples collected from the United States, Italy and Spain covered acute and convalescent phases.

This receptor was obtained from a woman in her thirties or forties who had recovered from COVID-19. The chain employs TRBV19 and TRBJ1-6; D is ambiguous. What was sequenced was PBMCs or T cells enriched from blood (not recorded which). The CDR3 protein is CASSIRAAQKSSPLHF. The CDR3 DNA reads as TGTGCCAGTAGTATTCGCGCAGCGCAAAAAAGTTCACCCCTCCACTTT.